This T cell receptor (beta chain) was recorded in a study of cytomegalovirus exposure and HLA in healthy donors. Whole-study results and caveats: The classifier reportedly diagnosed cytomegalovirus status with high sensitivity and specificity. The tendency of first-cohort TCR clusters to co-occur in the 100 to 150 validation repertoires emerged from a later analysis. TCR beta chains numbering about 160 were designated cytomegalovirus-associated.

Germline assignment: CDR1 SGHKS and CDR2 YYEKEE (reference sequence). The CDR3 contains 14 residues. V was pared by 4 bases and J by 4 bases, with 5 bases of the junction left unmatched. The donors were part of the validation cohort of more than 90 subjects. That cohort was separate from the first cohort, which comprised fewer than 800 subjects. In regard to this clone: Antigen unknown.

The table came from immunoSEQ multiplex PCR; TCRdb's copy has only in-frame clones and leaves some out. The sample has 160,000 or so clones; around nine tenths are singletons. The source material was PBMCs. This chain connects TRBV5-5 to TRBJ1-1, with TRBD1 identical over 9 bases. The receptor's source is a man aged 18 to 29 in good health and CMV-seropositive. The CDR3, as DNA: TGTGCCAGCAGCCGAGCGACAGGGGGCACTGAAGCTTTCTTT. Translated: CASSRATGGTEAFF. Variable domain in full (rest from reference TRBV5-5 and TRBJ1-1): DAGVTQSPTHLIKTRGQQVTLRCSPISGHKSVSWYQQVLGQGPQFIFQYYEKEERGRGNFPDRFSARQFPNYSSELNVNALLLGDSALYLCASSRATGGTEAFFGQGTRLTVV.